The 5 T cell receptor beta chains presented below share a single source sample, sequenced in a study of PD-1 blockade in classical Hodgkin lymphoma. With no exception, relapse followed autologous stem cell transplantation in all patients, and brentuximab vedotin exposure varied. Through magnetic negative selection, CD8+ T cells were separated from PBMCs that had been thawed. Method: immunoSEQ multiplex PCR; TCRdb's copy keeps in-frame clones and lacks some. Of about 2,700 clones listed, about 72% were seen once; the top ten hold approximately 11%. The input for sequencing was CD8+ T cells from blood, taken at baseline. The receptors were gathered from a human donor with classical Hodgkin lymphoma.

The genes are TRBV4-2 and TRBJ1-1; no firm D call. V was clipped by 3 bases and J by 5 bases, with 10 bases between them. This CDR3 contains 13 residues. From germline, CDR1 is LGHNA and CDR2 YNFKEQ. The CDR3 is CASSHLVGTEAFF. The CDR3 region has the DNA TGTGCCAGCAGCCACCTGGTGGGGACTGAAGCTTTCTTT.

This clone was seen a few times. This chain connects TRBV29-1 to TRBJ2-1; D possibly corresponds to TRBD2 (5 bases). The CDR3 totals 14 residues. Germline CDR1 is SQVTM and CDR2 is ANQGSEA. V lost 1 base to trimming and J lost 8 bases, with 15 bases between them. The chain's CDR3 is CSVEGPGREYEQFF. CDR3 bases: TGCAGCGTTGAAGGTCCCGGTAGGGAGTATGAGCAGTTCTTC.

V gene TRBV5-4 combines with J gene TRBJ1-2; 10 nucleotides align to TRBD1. This CDR3 has 15 amino acids. Trimming took 4 bases from V and 2 from J; bases not matched to a gene: 5. CDR1 is SGHNT and CDR2 is YYREEE in the germline V gene (reference sequence). The CDR3 loop reads CASSRRQGANYGYTF. The CDR3 DNA sequence: TGTGCCAGCAGCCGGAGACAGGGGGCCAACTATGGCTACACCTTC.

This clone appeared a single time. The rearrangement uses TRBV27 and TRBJ2-1; TRBD1 matches at 8 bases. Germline lookup yields CDR1 MNHEY and CDR2 SMNVEV (reference sequence). The CDR3 is 14 residues long. The V gene end was trimmed by 5 bases and the J gene end by 4 bases; junction bases not matched to a gene: 4. The CDR3 loop is CASSPRDRYNEQFF. CDR3 nucleotide sequence: TGTGCCAGCAGTCCCCGGGACAGGTACAATGAGCAGTTCTTC.

The chain uses TRBV18 and TRBJ2-5; tentatively, D is TRBD1 or TRBD2 (6 bases each). Germline CDR1 reads KGHSH; CDR2 reads LQKENI. The CDR3 runs 14 residues. The ends were cut back, 5 bases at V and 4 bases at J, with 14 bases in the middle. The CDR3 reads CASSSRGGRETQYF. DNA of the CDR3: TGTGCCAGCTCATCTAGAGGGGGGCGAGAGACCCAGTACTTC.